This TCR beta chain was captured by sequencing in a study of Graves' ophthalmopathy and Graves' hyperthyroidism. Scientists amplified the TCR beta CDR3 regions from RNA transcripts. Second-round multiplex PCR came after first-round RT-PCR with HTBI primers. TCRdb re-derived calls from the multiplex PCR reads in MiXCR, one entry per CDR3 protein. Of 400,000 to 450,000 distinct CDR3 sequences listed, 20% to 25% are singletons. V was shortened by 6 bases and J by 5 bases, with 16 bases between the two germline ends. The CDR3 has 15 residues. Sequencing used peripheral blood. The rearrangement links TRBV12-3 or TRBV12-4 to TRBJ2-2, with D possibly matching TRBD2 (7 bases). This sequence originates from a woman aged 18-35 years with stable Graves' hyperthyroidism. The CDR3 nucleotides are TGTGCCAGCAGCCTCACGGGGGGCAGTACCGGGGAGCTGTTTTTT. Its protein is CASSLTGGSTGELFF.